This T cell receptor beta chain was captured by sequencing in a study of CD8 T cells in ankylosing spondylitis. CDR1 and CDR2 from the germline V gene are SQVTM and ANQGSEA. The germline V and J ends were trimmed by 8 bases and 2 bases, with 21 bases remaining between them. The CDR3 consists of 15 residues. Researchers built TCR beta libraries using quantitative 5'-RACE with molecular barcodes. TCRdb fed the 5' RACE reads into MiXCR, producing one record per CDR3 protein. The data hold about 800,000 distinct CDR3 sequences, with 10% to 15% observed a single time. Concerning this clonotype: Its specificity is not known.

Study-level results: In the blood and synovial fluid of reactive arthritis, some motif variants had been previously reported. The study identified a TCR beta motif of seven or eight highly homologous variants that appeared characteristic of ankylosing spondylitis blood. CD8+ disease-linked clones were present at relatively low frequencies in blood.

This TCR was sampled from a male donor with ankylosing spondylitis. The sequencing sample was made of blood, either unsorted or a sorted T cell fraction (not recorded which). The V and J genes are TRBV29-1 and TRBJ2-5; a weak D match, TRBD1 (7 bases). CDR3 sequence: CSSDREGGQQETQYF. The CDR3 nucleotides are TGCAGCTCAGACAGGGAAGGGGGGCAACAAGAGACCCAGTACTTC.